This T cell receptor (beta chain) emerged from a study of PD-1 blockade in classical Hodgkin lymphoma. Whole-study findings and limits: Baseline TCR diversity was reportedly lower in newly diagnosed patients than healthy donors. CD4+ TCR diversity rose significantly by C4D1, and CD8+ TCR diversity did not. Sources of repertoire differences remain undefined, possibly disease activity or prior therapy.

A word on this clone: The antigen is not known.

Using immunoSEQ multiplex PCR, the repertoire was profiled, and TCRdb retains in-frame clones only, with some absent. The sample carries about 41,000 clones, 60% to 80% recorded once. Noted time point: cycle 4 day 1 (C4D1), after 6 weeks of nivolumab. Every single patient, without exception, relapsed after autologous stem cell transplantation, and brentuximab vedotin exposure varied. The study recorded best responses of complete response, partial response or progressive disease. The specimen was peripheral blood mononuclear cells (PBMCs), collected before the fourth cycle of nivolumab. The TCR was taken from a human donor with classical Hodgkin lymphoma.

The CDR3 sequence is CASSEAKRTTDTQYF. The DNA of the CDR3 is TGTGCCAGCAGTGAAGCGAAGCGGACCACAGATACGCAGTATTTT. J is TRBJ2-3 and V is TRBV2, with TRBD2 as a possible D gene (5 bases). V lost 0 bases and J lost 2, with 9 bases in between. Germline lookup yields CDR1 SNHLY and CDR2 FYNNEI. The CDR3 is made up of 15 amino acids.